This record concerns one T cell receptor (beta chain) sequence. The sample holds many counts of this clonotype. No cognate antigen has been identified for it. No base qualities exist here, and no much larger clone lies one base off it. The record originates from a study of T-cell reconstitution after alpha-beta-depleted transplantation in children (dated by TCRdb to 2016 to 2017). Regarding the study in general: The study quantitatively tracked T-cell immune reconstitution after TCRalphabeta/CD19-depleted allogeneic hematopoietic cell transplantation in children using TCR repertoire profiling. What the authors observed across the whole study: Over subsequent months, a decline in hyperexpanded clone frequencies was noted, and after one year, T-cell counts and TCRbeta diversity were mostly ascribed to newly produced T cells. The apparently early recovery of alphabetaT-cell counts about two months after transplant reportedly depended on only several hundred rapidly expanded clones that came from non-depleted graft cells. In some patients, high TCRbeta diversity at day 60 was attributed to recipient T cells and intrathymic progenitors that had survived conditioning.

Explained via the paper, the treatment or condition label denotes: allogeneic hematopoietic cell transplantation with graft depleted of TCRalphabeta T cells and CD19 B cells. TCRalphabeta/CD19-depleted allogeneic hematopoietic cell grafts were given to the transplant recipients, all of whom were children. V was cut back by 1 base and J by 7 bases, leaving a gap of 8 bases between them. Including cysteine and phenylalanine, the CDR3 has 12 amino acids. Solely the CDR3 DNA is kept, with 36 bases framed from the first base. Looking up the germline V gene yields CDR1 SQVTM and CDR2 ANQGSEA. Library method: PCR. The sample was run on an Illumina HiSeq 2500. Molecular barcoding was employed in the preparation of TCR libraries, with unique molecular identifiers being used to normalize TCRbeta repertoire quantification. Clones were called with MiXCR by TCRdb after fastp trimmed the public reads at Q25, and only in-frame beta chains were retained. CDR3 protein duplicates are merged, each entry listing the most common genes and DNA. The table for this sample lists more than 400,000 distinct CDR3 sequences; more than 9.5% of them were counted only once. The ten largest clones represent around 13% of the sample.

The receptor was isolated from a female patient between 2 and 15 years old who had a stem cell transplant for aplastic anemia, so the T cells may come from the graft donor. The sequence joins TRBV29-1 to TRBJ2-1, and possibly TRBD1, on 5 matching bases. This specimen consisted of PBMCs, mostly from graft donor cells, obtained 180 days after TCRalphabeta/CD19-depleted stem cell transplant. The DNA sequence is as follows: TGCAGCGTTGAAGTAACAGGAAATGAGCAGTTCTTC. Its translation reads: CSVEVTGNEQFF.